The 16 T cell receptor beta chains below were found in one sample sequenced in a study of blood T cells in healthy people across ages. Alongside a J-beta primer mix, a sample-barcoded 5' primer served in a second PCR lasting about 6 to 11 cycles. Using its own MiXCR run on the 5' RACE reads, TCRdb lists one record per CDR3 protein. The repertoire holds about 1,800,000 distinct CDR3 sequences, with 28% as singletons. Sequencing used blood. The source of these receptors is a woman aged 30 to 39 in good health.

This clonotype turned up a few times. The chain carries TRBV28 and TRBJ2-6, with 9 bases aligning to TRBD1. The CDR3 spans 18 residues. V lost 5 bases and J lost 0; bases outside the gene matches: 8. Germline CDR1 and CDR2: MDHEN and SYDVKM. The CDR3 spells CASSPQDRGGSGANVLTF. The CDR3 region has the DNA TGTGCCAGCAGTCCCCAGGACAGGGGAGGCTCTGGGGCCAACGTCCTGACTTTC.

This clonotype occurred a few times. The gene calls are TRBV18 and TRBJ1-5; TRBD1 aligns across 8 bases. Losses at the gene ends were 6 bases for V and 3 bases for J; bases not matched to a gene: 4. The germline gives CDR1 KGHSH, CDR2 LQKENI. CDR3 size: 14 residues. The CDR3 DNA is TGTGCCAGCTCGGGACAGGCCCACAATCAGCCCCAGCATTTT. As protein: CASSGQAHNQPQHF.

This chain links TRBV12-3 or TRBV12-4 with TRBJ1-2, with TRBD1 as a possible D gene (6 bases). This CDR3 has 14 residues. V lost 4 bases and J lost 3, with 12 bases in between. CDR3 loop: CASSWVGTHYGYTF. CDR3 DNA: TGTGCCAGCAGTTGGGTCGGGACACACTATGGCTACACCTTC.

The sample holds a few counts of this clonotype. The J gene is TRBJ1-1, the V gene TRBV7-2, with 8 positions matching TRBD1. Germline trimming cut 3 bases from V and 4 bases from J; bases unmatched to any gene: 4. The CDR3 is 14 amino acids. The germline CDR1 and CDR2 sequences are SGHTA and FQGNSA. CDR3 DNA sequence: TGTGCCAGCAGCTTTGACAGGGGTGGCACTGAAGCTTTCTTT. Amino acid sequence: CASSFDRGGTEAFF. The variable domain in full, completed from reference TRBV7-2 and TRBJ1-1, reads GAGVSQSPSNKVTEKGKDVELRCDPISGHTALYWYRQSLGQGLEFLIYFQGNSAPDKSGLPSDRFSAERTGGSVSTLTIQRTQQEDSAVYLCASSFDRGGTEAFFGQGTRLTVV.

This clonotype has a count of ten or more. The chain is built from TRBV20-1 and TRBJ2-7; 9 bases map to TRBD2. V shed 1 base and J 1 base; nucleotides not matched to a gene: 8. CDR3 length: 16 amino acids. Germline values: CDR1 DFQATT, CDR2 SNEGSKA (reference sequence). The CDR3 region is CSARAVAGDRSYEQYF. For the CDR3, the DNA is TGCAGTGCTAGAGCTGTAGCGGGGGACCGATCCTACGAGCAGTACTTC.

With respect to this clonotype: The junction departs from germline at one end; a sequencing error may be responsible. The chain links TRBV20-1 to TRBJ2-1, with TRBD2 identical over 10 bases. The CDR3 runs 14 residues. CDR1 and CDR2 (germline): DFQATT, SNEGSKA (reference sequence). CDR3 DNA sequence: TGCAGTACTAGAGCTACTAGCGGGATCTACGAGCAGTTCTTC. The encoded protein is CSTRATSGIYEQFF.

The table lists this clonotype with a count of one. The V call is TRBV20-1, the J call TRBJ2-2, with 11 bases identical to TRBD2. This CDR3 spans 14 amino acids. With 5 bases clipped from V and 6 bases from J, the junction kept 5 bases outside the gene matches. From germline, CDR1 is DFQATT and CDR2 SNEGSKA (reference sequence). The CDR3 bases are TGCAGTGCTGCTACTAGCGGGAGATCCGGGGAGCTGTTTTTT. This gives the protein CSAATSGRSGELFF.

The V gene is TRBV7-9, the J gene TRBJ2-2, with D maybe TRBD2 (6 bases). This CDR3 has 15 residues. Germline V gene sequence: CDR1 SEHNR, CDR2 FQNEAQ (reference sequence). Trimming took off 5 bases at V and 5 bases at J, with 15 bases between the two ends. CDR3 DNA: TGTGCCAGCAGCCAGCGGGTTTTGGAGACCGGGGAGCTGTTTTTT. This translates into CASSQRVLETGELFF.

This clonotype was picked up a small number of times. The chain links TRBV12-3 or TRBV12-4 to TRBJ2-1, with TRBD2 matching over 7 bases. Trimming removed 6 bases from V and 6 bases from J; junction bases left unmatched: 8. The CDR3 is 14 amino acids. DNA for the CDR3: TGTGCCAGCAGCCGCGGGAGTGGAGGCAATGAGCAGTTCTTC. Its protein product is CASSRGSGGNEQFF.

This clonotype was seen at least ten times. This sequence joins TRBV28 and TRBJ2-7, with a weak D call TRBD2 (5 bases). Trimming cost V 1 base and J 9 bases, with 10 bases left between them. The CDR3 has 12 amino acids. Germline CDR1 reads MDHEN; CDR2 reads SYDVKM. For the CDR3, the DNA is TGTGCCAGCAGTTTATCTCTACTAGGGCAGTACTTC. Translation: CASSLSLLGQYF.

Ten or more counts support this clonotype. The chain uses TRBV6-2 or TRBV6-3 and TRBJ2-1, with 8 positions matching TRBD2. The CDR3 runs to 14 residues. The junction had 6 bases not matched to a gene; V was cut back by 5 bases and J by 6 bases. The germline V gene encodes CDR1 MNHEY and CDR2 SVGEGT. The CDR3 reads CASSQRELSNEQFF. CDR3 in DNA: TGTGCCAGCAGTCAGCGGGAGCTCAGCAATGAGCAGTTCTTC.

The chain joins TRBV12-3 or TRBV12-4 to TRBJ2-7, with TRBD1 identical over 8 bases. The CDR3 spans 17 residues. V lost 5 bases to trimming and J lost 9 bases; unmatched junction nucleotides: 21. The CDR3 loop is CASSPGTGPHVPEAQYF. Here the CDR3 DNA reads TGTGCCAGCAGTCCTGGGACAGGTCCTCACGTCCCAGAGGCGCAGTACTTC.

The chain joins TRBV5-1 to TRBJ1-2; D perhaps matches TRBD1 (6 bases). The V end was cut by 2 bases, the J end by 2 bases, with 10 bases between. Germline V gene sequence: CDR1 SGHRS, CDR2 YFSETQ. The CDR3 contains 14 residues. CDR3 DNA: TGCGCCAGCAGCTTTGGAGGGGGAAACTATGGCTACACCTTC. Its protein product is CASSFGGGNYGYTF.

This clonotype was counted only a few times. DNA of the CDR3: TGCAGTGCTAGGCAGGCTAGCTTCTGGGGAGACATTCAGTACTTC. It codes for CSARQASFWGDIQYF. The rearrangement joins TRBV20-1 to TRBJ2-4; weak D call: TRBD2 (5 bases). V lost 3 bases and J lost 8, with 20 bases in between. Germline CDR1 reads DFQATT; CDR2 reads SNEGSKA (reference sequence). The CDR3 spans 15 residues.

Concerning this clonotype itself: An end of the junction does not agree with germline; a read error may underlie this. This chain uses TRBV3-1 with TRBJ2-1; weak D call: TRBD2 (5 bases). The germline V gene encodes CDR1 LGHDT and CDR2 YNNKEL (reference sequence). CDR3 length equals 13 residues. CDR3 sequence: CASSQDWGDEQVF. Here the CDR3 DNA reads TGTGCCAGCAGCCAAGATTGGGGAGATGAGCAGGTCTTC.

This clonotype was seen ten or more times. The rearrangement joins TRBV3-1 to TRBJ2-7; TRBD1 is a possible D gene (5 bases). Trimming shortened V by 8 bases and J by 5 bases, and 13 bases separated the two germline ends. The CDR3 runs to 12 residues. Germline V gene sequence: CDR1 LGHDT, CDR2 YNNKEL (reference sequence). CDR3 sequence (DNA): TGTGCCAGCTCACCACCAGGGAACGAGCAGTACTTC. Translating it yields CASSPPGNEQYF.